The 32 T cell receptor beta chains reported below all come from one sample, sequenced in a study of CD8+CD57+ T cells in acquired aplastic anemia (dated by TCRdb to 2017 to 2018). The run used an Illumina HiSeq 2000. TCR beta VDJ combination and CDR3 sequence profiling used genomic DNA as the template. TCRdb redid the processing of the public reads, applying fastp at Q25 and MiXCR, and retained in-frame beta chains. Rows with a matching CDR3 protein are joined into one entry that keeps the most common DNA and genes. The table for this sample lists 160,000 or so distinct CDR3 sequences; around 48% of them were counted only once. Over 0.95% of the sample comes from the top ten. The patients picked for sequencing were ones in whom flow cytometry had shown an expansion of CD8+CD57+ cells. Sequencing was carried out using sorted CD4+, CD8+, or CD8+CD57+ T cells (not recorded which) from PBMCs. These receptors came from a human donor with aplastic anemia.

The gene calls are TRBV27 and TRBJ2-2, with TRBD2 matching over 9 bases. The germline V gene has CDR1 MNHEY and CDR2 SMNVEV (reference sequence). Trimming took 6 bases from V and 2 from J; bases not matched to a gene: 7. The CDR3 extends over 16 amino acids. Here the CDR3 reads CASRNRLAVNTGELFF. In nucleotides, the CDR3 is TGTGCCAGCAGAAACCGACTAGCGGTTAACACCGGGGAGCTGTTTTTT.

This clonotype appeared many times. The chain uses TRBV12-3 or TRBV12-4 and TRBJ1-2, with 7 bases fitting TRBD1. The CDR3 is 15 amino acids. V gave up 7 bases and J gave up 4 bases; unmatched junction bases: 12. The CDR3 sequence: CASTTRQGWVYGYTF. The CDR3 nucleotides read TGTGCCAGCACCACCCGACAGGGATGGGTCTATGGCTACACCTTC.

Ten or more counts support this clonotype. Here the CDR3 DNA reads TGTGCCAGCAGCGTAGGGCAGGACAGCAATCAGCCCCAGCATTTT. Protein sequence: CASSVGQDSNQPQHF. The chain combines TRBV9 with TRBJ1-5; D unresolved. V lost 0 bases and J lost 1, with 8 bases in between. In germline, CDR1 is SGDLS, CDR2 YYNGEE. CDR3 length: 15 residues.

This clonotype was counted many times. This sequence joins TRBV6-1 and TRBJ2-7, with TRBD1 identical over 9 bases. Trimming removed 6 bases from V and 3 bases from J; junction bases left unmatched: 6. CDR1 and CDR2 (germline): MNHNS, SASEGT. This CDR3 region has 14 residues. Here the CDR3 reads CASRTGGAGYEQYF. The CDR3 nucleotides are TGTGCCAGCAGAACAGGGGGCGCCGGCTACGAGCAGTACTTC.

This rearrangement joins TRBV25-1 to TRBJ1-6, with D maybe TRBD1 (6 bases). This CDR3 has 15 amino acids. CDR1 is MGHDK and CDR2 is SYGVNS in the germline V gene. Trimming left V 2 bases short and J 13 bases short, with 18 bases between. In DNA form, the CDR3 reads TGTGCCAGCAGTGAAGGGGGGACACTAAGTCGTCCCCTCCACTTT. Its translation: CASSEGGTLSRPLHF.

This clonotype was counted ten times or more. CDR3 region: CASSMVVGTEAFF. CDR3 nucleotide sequence: TGTGCCAGTAGTATGGTTGTGGGCACTGAAGCTTTCTTT. The chain carries TRBV19 and TRBJ1-1; D is undetermined. In germline, CDR1 is LNHDA, CDR2 SQIVND (reference sequence). The ends were cut back, 3 bases at V and 4 bases at J, with 9 bases in the middle. The CDR3 runs to 13 residues.

The V gene is TRBV4-1, the J gene TRBJ1-2, with no clear D. Germline V lookup: CDR1 MGHRA, CDR2 YSYEKL. The CDR3 is 18 amino acids. V lost 1 base and J 4 bases, leaving 22 bases between the germline ends. CDR3 bases: TGCGCCAGCAGCCAAGGCCCCGGTGGTCAGTACCGGGGCTATGGCTACACCTTC. Translating it yields CASSQGPGGQYRGYGYTF.

As to this clonotype: The germline gene is not matched at one end of the junction; a read error may be the cause. The gene calls are TRBV7-2 and TRBJ2-2, with 7 bases aligning to TRBD2. Germline CDR1 and CDR2: SGHTA and FQGNSA. The CDR3 totals 13 residues. DNA of the CDR3: TGCGCCAGCAGGGTCGGGGGGACCGGGGAGCTGTTTTTT. The encoded protein is CASRVGGTGELFF.

The rearrangement joins TRBV15 to TRBJ1-6; D remains unclear. Trimming took 0 bases from V and 0 from J, leaving 6 bases between them. Germline V gene lookup returns CDR1 LNHNV and CDR2 YYDKDF (reference sequence). The CDR3 spans 16 residues. The CDR3, as DNA: TGTGCCACCAGCAGAGACCCGAGCTCCTATAATTCACCCCTCCACTTT. It codes for CATSRDPSSYNSPLHF.

This sequence joins TRBV29-1 and TRBJ2-2, with D maybe TRBD1 (5 bases). Trimming left V 5 bases short and J 3 bases short, with 10 bases between. The CDR3 spans 13 residues. Germline V gene sequence: CDR1 SQVTM, CDR2 ANQGSEA. Here the CDR3 reads CSVIGRDTGELFF. The CDR3 DNA reads as TGCAGCGTTATCGGCAGGGACACCGGGGAGCTGTTTTTT.

The chain carries TRBV6-1 and TRBJ2-2, with TRBD1 identical over 8 bases. Per the germline V gene, CDR1 is MNHNS and CDR2 is SASEGT. The CDR3 runs 14 residues. The J segment lost 4 bases and the V segment lost 9 bases, leaving 7 bases of the junction unmatched. DNA for the CDR3: TGTGCCAGTAGGACAGGGATGAGCACCGGGGAGCTGTTTTTT. Translating it yields CASRTGMSTGELFF.

In this sample, this clonotype turned up a few times. The chain employs TRBV24-1 and TRBJ2-3; D call uncertain. Per germline, CDR1 KGHDR and CDR2 SFDVKD. The CDR3 loop spans 12 amino acids. With 2 bases removed from V and 2 bases from J, the gap between germline ends came to 1 base. For the CDR3, the DNA is TGTGCCACCAGTGATTCCACAGATACGCAGTATTTT. Translation: CATSDSTDTQYF.

This rearrangement joins TRBV11-2 to TRBJ2-7, with 9 bases lining up with TRBD1. CDR3 length: 15 amino acids. Germline V gene sequence: CDR1 SGHAT, CDR2 FQNNGV. Trimming at V came to 5 bases and at J to 5 bases, leaving 10 bases not matched to a gene. CDR3 protein: CASSDGTGSINEQYF. CDR3 nucleotides: TGTGCCAGCAGCGACGGGACAGGGAGTATAAACGAGCAGTACTTC.

There are a few counts of this clonotype. The V and J genes are TRBV4-3 and TRBJ2-5, with D possibly TRBD2 on 5 matching bases. The CDR3 consists of 13 residues. V lost 4 bases and J lost 4, with 10 bases in between. Germline CDR1 and CDR2: LGHNA and YSLEER. The CDR3 DNA sequence: TGCGCCAGCAGCCCCATGGCGGGAGAGACCCAGTACTTC. Translated, it gives CASSPMAGETQYF.

This clonotype was seen at least ten times. The rearrangement uses TRBV19 and TRBJ2-6; 11 positions match TRBD1. The CDR3 sequence is 16 residues long. Germline values: CDR1 LNHDA, CDR2 SQIVND (reference sequence). The trim removed 5 bases at V and 2 bases at J, leaving 2 bases unmatched. This CDR3 is CASSLGQGAGANVLTF. The CDR3 bases are TGTGCCAGTAGTTTGGGACAGGGGGCTGGGGCCAACGTCCTGACTTTC.

A few counts support this clonotype. The V call is TRBV24-1, the J call TRBJ1-6; 7 bases match TRBD1. The CDR3 sequence is 14 residues long. Trimming at V came to 4 bases and at J to 9 bases, leaving 5 bases not matched to a gene. CDR1 and CDR2 (germline): KGHDR, SFDVKD. The CDR3 region is CATSETGRASPLHF. The CDR3 nucleotides are TGTGCCACCAGTGAGACAGGGAGAGCTTCACCCCTCCACTTT.

This clonotype was recorded at least ten times. J is TRBJ2-5 and V is TRBV20-1; 8 bases align to TRBD1. The germline V gene encodes CDR1 DFQATT and CDR2 SNEGSKA (reference sequence). The CDR3 runs to 13 residues. The V and J ends lost 6 bases and 5 bases, in that order; junction bases with no gene match: 8. CDR3 amino acids: CSAADRVIETQYF. CDR3 in DNA: TGCAGTGCCGCGGACAGGGTTATCGAGACCCAGTACTTC.

In regard to this clonotype: This may come from a read error, since a much larger clone is one base off. J is TRBJ2-1 and V is TRBV11-2; TRBD2 aligns across 7 bases. This CDR3 is built from 14 residues. Unmatched junction bases numbered 8, after V lost 4 bases and J lost 8 bases. Germline V gives CDR1 SGHAT, CDR2 FQNNGV. Here the CDR3 DNA reads TGTGCCAGCAGCTCTCGGACTAGATTTGATGAGCAGTTCTTC. Encoded protein: CASSSRTRFDEQFF.

This clonotype appeared many times. The J gene is TRBJ1-3, the V gene TRBV19; D is perhaps TRBD1 (5 bases). Trimming shortened V by 3 bases and J by 5 bases, and 14 bases separated the two germline ends. CDR3 length: 15 amino acids. The V gene's germline CDR1 is LNHDA and CDR2 SQIVND (reference sequence). The CDR3 coding sequence is TGTGCCAGTAGTATGGAGGGGAGGTGGCGAAACACCATATATTTT. Translation: CASSMEGRWRNTIYF.

V gene TRBV24-1 combines with J gene TRBJ2-5; 12 nucleotides line up with TRBD2. Germline V CDR1 and CDR2: KGHDR, SFDVKD. Germline trimming cut 2 bases from V and 4 bases from J; bases unmatched to any gene: 7. The CDR3 loop spans 17 amino acids. The CDR3 DNA sequence: TGTGCCACCAGTGATTCCCGGCTAGCGGGAGGGGGAGAGACCCAGTACTTC. Its translation: CATSDSRLAGGGETQYF.

As regards this clonotype: Without the conserved terminal phenylalanine or tryptophan, this CDR3 likely stems from a read error. V is TRBV2 and J is TRBJ2-7, with D unresolved. The V and J ends lost 8 bases and 5 bases respectively, with 7 bases between them. The CDR3 covers 10 residues. In germline, CDR1 is SNHLY, CDR2 FYNNEI. CDR3: CASGVDEQYS. CDR3 in DNA: TGTGCCAGCGGGGTGGACGAGCAGTACTCC.

At least ten counts were recorded for this clonotype. This sequence joins TRBV5-1 and TRBJ2-7; no firm D call. Germline V gene sequence: CDR1 SGHRS, CDR2 YFSETQ. V dropped 0 bases and J dropped 2 bases, with 9 bases sitting between them. The CDR3 is made up of 14 amino acids. The CDR3 loop reads CASSLGIVPYEQYF. Written as DNA, the CDR3 is TGCGCCAGCAGCTTGGGCATAGTTCCCTACGAGCAGTACTTC.

This clonotype was observed many times. V gene TRBV7-2 combines with J gene TRBJ1-5, with 7 bases aligning to TRBD1. Germline V gene lookup returns CDR1 SGHTA and CDR2 FQGNSA. The CDR3 contains 15 residues. After removal of 5 bases from V and 0 bases from J, the junction contained 4 bases not matched to a gene. CDR3 sequence (DNA): TGTGCCAGCAGCCGGGACAGCTATAGCAATCAGCCCCAGCATTTT. Translation: CASSRDSYSNQPQHF. Variable domain in full (rest from reference TRBV7-2 and TRBJ1-5): GAGVSQSPSNKVTEKGKDVELRCDPISGHTALYWYRQSLGQGLEFLIYFQGNSAPDKSGLPSDRFSAERTGGSVSTLTIQRTQQEDSAVYLCASSRDSYSNQPQHFGDGTRLSIL.

J is TRBJ1-2 and V is TRBV5-4; 10 positions agree with TRBD1. The CDR3 has 14 residues. V dropped 4 bases and J dropped 7; count of bases not matched to a gene: 7. From germline, CDR1 is SGHNT and CDR2 YYREEE (reference sequence). In nucleotides, the CDR3 is TGTGCCAGCAGCAAGGACAGGGGGACGTTTGGCTACACCTTC. Translating it yields CASSKDRGTFGYTF.

This clonotype was found many times. The chain joins TRBV12-5 to TRBJ1-6, with D tentatively TRBD1 (6 bases). There are 14 residues in the CDR3. Germline loops: CDR1 LGHNT, CDR2 FRNRAP. V dropped 2 bases and J dropped 8 bases, with 10 bases sitting between them. CDR3 nucleotides: TGTGCTAGTGGTTTGCAGGGGTCCGATTCACCCCTCCACTTT. Its protein product is CASGLQGSDSPLHF.

This clonotype was found many times. The CDR3 sequence is CASSPRVTDTQYF. As DNA, the CDR3 is TGTGCCAGCAGCCCCCGGGTCACAGATACGCAGTATTTT. V gene TRBV14 combines with J gene TRBJ2-3, with D unresolved. Germline CDR1 SGHDN, CDR2 FVKESK. This CDR3 spans 13 amino acids. V was clipped by 4 bases and J by 2 bases, with 7 bases between them. Supplemented by reference TRBV14 and TRBJ2-3, the full variable domain reads EAGVTQFPSHSVIEKGQTVTLRCDPISGHDNLYWYRRVMGKEIKFLLHFVKESKQDESGMPNNRFLAERTGGTYSTLKVQPAELEDSGVYFCASSPRVTDTQYFGPGTRLTVL.

V usage is TRBV2 and J usage is TRBJ2-5; no firm D call. V was trimmed by 4 bases and J by 1 base, leaving 13 bases between them. This CDR3 contains 15 residues. The V gene's germline CDR1 is SNHLY and CDR2 FYNNEI. The CDR3 nucleotides read TGTGCCAGCAGTGGGATCTATAATGGCCAAGAGACCCAGTACTTC. Amino acids: CASSGIYNGQETQYF.

The chain recombines TRBV15 with TRBJ2-7; 7 bases map to TRBD2. The CDR3 has 14 amino acids. Germline trimming cut 1 base from V and 3 bases from J; bases unmatched to any gene: 3. From germline, CDR1 is LNHNV and CDR2 YYDKDF (reference sequence). The CDR3 region is CATSRGTGGYEQYF. Written as DNA, the CDR3 is TGTGCCACCAGCAGAGGGACGGGGGGCTACGAGCAGTACTTC.

The rearrangement joins TRBV2 to TRBJ2-3; 11 bases agree with TRBD2. J was trimmed by 3 bases and V by 6 bases; bases with no gene match: 2. From germline, CDR1 is SNHLY and CDR2 FYNNEI. CDR3 length: 14 residues. The CDR3, as DNA: TGTGCCAGCAGACTAGCGGGAGTGACAGATACGCAGTATTTT. Protein product: CASRLAGVTDTQYF.

Concerning this clonotype itself: One base away lies a much larger clone, so this may be a sequencing read error. The gene calls are TRBV27 and TRBJ2-7, with D unresolved. The CDR3 is 15 amino acids. V lost 5 bases and J lost 0, with 14 bases in between. Looked up from germline, CDR1 is MNHEY and CDR2 is SMNVEV (reference sequence). The CDR3: CASSTPNSGSYEQYF. In DNA form, the CDR3 reads TGTGCCAGCAGTACTCCTAACAGTGGCTCCTACGAGCAGTACTTC.

This clonotype has just a few counts. The V and J genes are TRBV7-3 and TRBJ1-1; maybe TRBD1 (5 bases). CDR3 size: 13 residues. Germline lookup yields CDR1 SGHTA and CDR2 FQGTGA. Trimming pared 3 bases from V and 3 bases from J, leaving 8 bases between. The CDR3 here is CASSFDRHTEAFF. The CDR3 DNA follows: TGTGCCAGCAGCTTCGACAGACACACTGAAGCTTTCTTT.

This clonotype was picked up many times. The rearrangement links TRBV19 to TRBJ2-7; weak D call: TRBD2 (5 bases). In germline, CDR1 is LNHDA, CDR2 SQIVND (reference sequence). CDR3 length: 12 residues. The V and J ends lost 6 bases and 5 bases respectively, with 11 bases between them. CDR3 DNA sequence: TGTGCCAGTAGCCCTACCGGGGACGAGCAGTACTTC. Amino acid sequence: CASSPTGDEQYF.